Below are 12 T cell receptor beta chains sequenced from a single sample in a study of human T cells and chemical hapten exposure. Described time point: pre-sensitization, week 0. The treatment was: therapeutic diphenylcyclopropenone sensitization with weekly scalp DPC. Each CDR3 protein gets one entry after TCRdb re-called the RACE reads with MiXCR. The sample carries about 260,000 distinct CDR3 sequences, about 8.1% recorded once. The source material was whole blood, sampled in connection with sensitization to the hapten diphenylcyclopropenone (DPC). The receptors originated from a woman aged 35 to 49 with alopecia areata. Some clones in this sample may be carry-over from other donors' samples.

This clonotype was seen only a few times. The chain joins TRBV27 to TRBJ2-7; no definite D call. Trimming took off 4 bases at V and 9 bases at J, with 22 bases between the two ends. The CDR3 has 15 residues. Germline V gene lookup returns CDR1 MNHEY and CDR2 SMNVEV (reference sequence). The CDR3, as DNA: TGTGCCAGCAGTTCCTCTCCCCCTAGTAATCGTAGGCAGTACTTC. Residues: CASSSSPPSNRRQYF.

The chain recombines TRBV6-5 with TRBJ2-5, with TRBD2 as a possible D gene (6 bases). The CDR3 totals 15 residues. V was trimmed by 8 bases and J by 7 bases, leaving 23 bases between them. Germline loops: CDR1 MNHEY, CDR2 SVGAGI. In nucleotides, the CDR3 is TGTGCCAGCTCCCTCGGCGGGGCGGGTCCAAGGACCCAGTACTTC. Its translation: CASSLGGAGPRTQYF.

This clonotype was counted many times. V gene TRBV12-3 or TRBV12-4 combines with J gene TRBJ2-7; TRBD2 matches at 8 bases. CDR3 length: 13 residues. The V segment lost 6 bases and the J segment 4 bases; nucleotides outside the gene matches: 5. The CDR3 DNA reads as TGTGCCAGCAGAACAGCGGGAGTGTACGAGCAGTACTTC. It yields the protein CASRTAGVYEQYF.

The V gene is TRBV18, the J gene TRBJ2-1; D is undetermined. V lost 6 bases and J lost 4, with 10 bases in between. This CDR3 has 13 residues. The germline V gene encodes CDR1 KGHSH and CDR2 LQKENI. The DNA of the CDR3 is TGTGCCAGCTCCGAAGCTAGGTACAATGAGCAGTTCTTC. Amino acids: CASSEARYNEQFF.

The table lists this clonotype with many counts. The chain's CDR3 is CASSFNRPEAFF. For the CDR3, the DNA is TGTGCCAGCAGTTTTAATCGGCCTGAAGCTTTCTTT. The chain joins TRBV12-3 or TRBV12-4 to TRBJ1-1; no firm D call. This CDR3 has 12 amino acids. Between the trimmed V and J ends, which lost 3 bases and 6 bases, there was a span of 8 bases.

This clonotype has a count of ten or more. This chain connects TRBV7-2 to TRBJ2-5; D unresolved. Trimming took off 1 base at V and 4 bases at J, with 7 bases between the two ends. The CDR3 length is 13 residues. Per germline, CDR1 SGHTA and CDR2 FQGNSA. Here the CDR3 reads CASSLGYRETQYF. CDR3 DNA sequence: TGTGCCAGCAGCTTAGGCTATCGAGAGACCCAGTACTTC.

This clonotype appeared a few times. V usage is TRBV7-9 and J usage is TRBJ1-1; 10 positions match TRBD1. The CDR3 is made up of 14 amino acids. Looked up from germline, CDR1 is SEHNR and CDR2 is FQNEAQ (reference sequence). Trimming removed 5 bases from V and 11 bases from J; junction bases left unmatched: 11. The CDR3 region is CASSNLRGTGVAFF. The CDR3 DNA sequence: TGTGCCAGCAGCAACCTGAGGGGGACAGGGGTGGCTTTCTTT.

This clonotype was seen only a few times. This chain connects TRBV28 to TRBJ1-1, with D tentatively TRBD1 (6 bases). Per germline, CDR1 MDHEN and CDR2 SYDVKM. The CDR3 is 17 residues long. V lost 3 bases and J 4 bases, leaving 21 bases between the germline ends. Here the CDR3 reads CASSLGGASLLSTEAFF. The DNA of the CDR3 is TGTGCCAGCAGTTTGGGGGGCGCTAGCTTATTGAGCACTGAAGCTTTCTTT. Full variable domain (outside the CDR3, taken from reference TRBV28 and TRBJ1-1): DVKVTQSSRYLVKRTGEKVFLECVQDMDHENMFWYRQDPGLGLRLIYFSYDVKMKEKGDIPEGYSVSREKKERFSLILESASTNQTSMYLCASSLGGASLLSTEAFFGQGTRLTVV.

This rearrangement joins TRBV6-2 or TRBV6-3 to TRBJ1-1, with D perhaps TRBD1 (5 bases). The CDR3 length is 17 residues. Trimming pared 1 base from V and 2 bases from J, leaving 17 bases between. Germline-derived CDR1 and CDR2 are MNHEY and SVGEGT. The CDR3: CASSYFTGAFQNTEAFF. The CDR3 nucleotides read TGTGCCAGCAGTTACTTTACCGGGGCATTCCAAAACACTGAAGCTTTCTTT.

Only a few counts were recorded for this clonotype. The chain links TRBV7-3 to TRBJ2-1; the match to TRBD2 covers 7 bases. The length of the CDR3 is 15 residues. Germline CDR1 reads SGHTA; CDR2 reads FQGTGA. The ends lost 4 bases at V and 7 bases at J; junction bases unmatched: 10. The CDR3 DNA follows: TGTGCCAGCAGCTCGGGGCTAGCGGCCCAGAATGAGCAGTTCTTC. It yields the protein CASSSGLAAQNEQFF.

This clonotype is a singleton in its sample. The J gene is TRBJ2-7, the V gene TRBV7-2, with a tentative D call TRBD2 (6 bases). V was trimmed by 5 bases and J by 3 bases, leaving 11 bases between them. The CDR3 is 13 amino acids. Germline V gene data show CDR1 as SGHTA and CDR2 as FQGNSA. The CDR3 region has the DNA TGTGCCAGCAGCCCCCGGGAGCACTACGAGCAGTACTTC. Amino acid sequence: CASSPREHYEQYF.

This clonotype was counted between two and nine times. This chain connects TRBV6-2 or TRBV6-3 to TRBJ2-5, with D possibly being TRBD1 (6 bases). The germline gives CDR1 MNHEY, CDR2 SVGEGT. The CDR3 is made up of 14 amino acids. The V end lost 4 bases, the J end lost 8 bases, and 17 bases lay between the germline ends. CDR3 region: CASSWTAAQRTQYF. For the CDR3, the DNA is TGTGCCAGCAGTTGGACAGCTGCCCAAAGAACCCAGTACTTC.